A single sample is the source of the 9 T cell receptor beta chains below, sequenced in a study of shared clonotypes between healthy human individuals. Here immunoSEQ multiplex PCR was the method, and the copy in TCRdb shows in-frame clones only, minus some. Here the sample spans 650,000 to 750,000 clones, about two thirds being singletons. The sequencing sample was made of memory CD4+ T cells sorted from blood. The subset here: CD45RA-negative fraction. Receptor source: a woman in her 30s in good health.

This clone was observed a single time. The chain combines TRBV29-1 with TRBJ1-1, with D hard to call. V was trimmed by 4 bases and J by 0 bases, leaving 9 bases between them. Germline-derived CDR1 and CDR2 are SQVTM and ANQGSEA. The CDR3 is 13 amino acids. The CDR3 protein is CSVAPQLNTEAFF. DNA of the CDR3: TGCAGCGTTGCGCCACAGCTGAACACTGAAGCTTTCTTT.

The chain links TRBV7-9 to TRBJ1-1; unclear D gene. Per the germline V gene, CDR1 is SEHNR and CDR2 is FQNEAQ (reference sequence). Trimming removed 4 bases at V and 7 bases at J, with 7 bases between. This CDR3 spans 11 amino acids. CDR3 sequence: CASSSKDEAFF. CDR3 bases: TGTGCCAGCAGCTCCAAAGATGAAGCTTTCTTT. The full variable domain, completed using reference TRBV7-9 and TRBJ1-1, is DTGVSQNPRHKITKRGQNVTFRCDPISEHNRLYWYRQTLGQGPEFLTYFQNEAQLEKSRLLSDRFSAERPKGSFSTLEIQRTEQGDSAMYLCASSSKDEAFFGQGTRLTVV.

This chain joins TRBV9 and TRBJ2-2; 12 bases align to TRBD2. The CDR3 loop spans 16 amino acids. Germline trimming cut 5 bases from V and 5 bases from J; bases unmatched to any gene: 7. CDR1 and CDR2 from the germline V gene are SGDLS and YYNGEE. The CDR3 is CASSPTSGRSTGELFF. CDR3 DNA: TGTGCCAGCAGTCCTACTAGCGGGAGGTCGACCGGGGAGCTGTTTTTT.

J is TRBJ1-2 and V is TRBV28, with D perhaps matching TRBD1 (6 bases). Trimming removed 4 bases at V and 4 bases at J, with 10 bases between. CDR3 length equals 13 residues. Looked up from germline, CDR1 is MDHEN and CDR2 is SYDVKM. CDR3 in amino acids: CASSSGTFYGYTF. The CDR3 region has the DNA TGTGCCAGCAGTTCCGGGACATTCTATGGCTACACCTTC.

This chain uses TRBV6-6 with TRBJ1-1; D uncertain. The germline gives CDR1 MNHNY, CDR2 SVGAGI (reference sequence). V lost 5 bases and J lost 4, with 14 bases in between. The length of the CDR3 is 14 residues. CDR3 bases: TGTGCCAGCAGTCGAGCCCTCAGTGGCACTGAAGCTTTCTTT. Translating it yields CASSRALSGTEAFF.

The rearrangement links TRBV7-9 to TRBJ2-7; a possible D gene is TRBD1 (6 bases). Trimming shortened V by 1 base and J by 2 bases, and 12 bases separated the two germline ends. The CDR3 length is 15 residues. Germline V gene data show CDR1 as SEHNR and CDR2 as FQNEAQ (reference sequence). CDR3 bases: TGTGCCAGCAGCTTAGTTCGGCAGGGGACCTACGAGCAGTACTTC. Protein product: CASSLVRQGTYEQYF.

The CDR3 sequence: CASSPLDLAGGYTDTQYF. CDR3 DNA: TGTGCCAGCTCACCACTGGACTTAGCGGGAGGGTACACAGATACGCAGTATTTT. This chain links TRBV18 with TRBJ2-3; 11 bases match TRBD2. V lost 1 base to trimming and J lost 2 bases; unmatched junction nucleotides: 8. CDR3 length equals 18 residues. Germline CDR1 KGHSH, CDR2 LQKENI.

The chain has TRBV4-1 and TRBJ1-4; D is undetermined. Germline assignment: CDR1 MGHRA and CDR2 YSYEKL. The ends were cut back, 0 bases at V and 1 base at J, with 9 bases in the middle. The CDR3 sequence is 16 residues long. CDR3 nucleotides: TGCGCCAGCAGCCAAGATTATCGGGGAACTAATGAAAAACTGTTTTTT. It encodes CASSQDYRGTNEKLFF.

The CDR3 protein is CASSPGTGGELFF. The CDR3 region has the DNA TGTGCCAGCAGCCCCGGGACTGGCGGGGAGCTGTTTTTT. The chain is built from TRBV7-2 and TRBJ2-2, with D possibly TRBD2 on 6 matching bases. Looked up from germline, CDR1 is SGHTA and CDR2 is FQGNSA. V gave up 5 bases and J gave up 7 bases, with 11 bases separating them. The CDR3 totals 13 residues.